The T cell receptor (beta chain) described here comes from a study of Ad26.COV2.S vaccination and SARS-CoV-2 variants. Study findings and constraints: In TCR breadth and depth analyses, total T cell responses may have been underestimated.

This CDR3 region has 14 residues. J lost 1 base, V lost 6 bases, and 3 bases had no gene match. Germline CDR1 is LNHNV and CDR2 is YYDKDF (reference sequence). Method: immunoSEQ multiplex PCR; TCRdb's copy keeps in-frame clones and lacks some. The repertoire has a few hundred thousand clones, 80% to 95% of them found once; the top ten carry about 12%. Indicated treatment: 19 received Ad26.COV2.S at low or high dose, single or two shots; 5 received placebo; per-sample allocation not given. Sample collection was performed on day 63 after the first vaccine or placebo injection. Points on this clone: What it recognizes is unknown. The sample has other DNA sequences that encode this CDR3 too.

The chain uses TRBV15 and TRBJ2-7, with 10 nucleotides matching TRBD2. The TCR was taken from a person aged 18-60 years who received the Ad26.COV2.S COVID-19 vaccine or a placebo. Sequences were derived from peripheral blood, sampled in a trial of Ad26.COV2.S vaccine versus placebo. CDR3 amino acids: CATSILAGSYEQYF. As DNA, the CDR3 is TGTGCCACCAGTATACTAGCGGGGTCCTACGAGCAGTACTTC.